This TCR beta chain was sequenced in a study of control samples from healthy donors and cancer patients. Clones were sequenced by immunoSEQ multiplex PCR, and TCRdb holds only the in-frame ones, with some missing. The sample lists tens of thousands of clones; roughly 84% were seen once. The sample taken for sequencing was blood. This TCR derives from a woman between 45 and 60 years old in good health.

The CDR3 spells CASSLALQGFVNEQFF. The CDR3 DNA sequence: TGTGCCAGCAGCTTAGCGCTGCAGGGCTTTGTAAATGAGCAGTTCTTC. The gene calls are TRBV7-9 and TRBJ2-1; possibly TRBD1 for D (5 bases). Trimming took off 0 bases at V and 7 bases at J, with 16 bases between the two ends. The germline V gene has CDR1 SEHNR and CDR2 FQNEAQ (reference sequence). The CDR3 sequence is 16 residues long.